This T cell receptor beta chain is from a study of radiotherapy plus CTLA-4 blockade in lung cancer. The wider study: Objective responses were seen in under 20% of patients, disease control in about 33%. Study observations and caveats: Once radiotherapy plus ipilimumab had been given, TCR clones derived from tumor expanded in blood.

In the case of this clone: Its antigen is not known.

Germline V gene data show CDR1 as MNHNS and CDR2 as SASEGT. CDR3 length equals 15 residues. J was trimmed by 1 base and V by 3 bases; bases with no gene match: 4. The assay was immunoSEQ multiplex PCR, and TCRdb's table has in-frame clones only and misses some. This sample has roughly 100,000 clones; approximately 81% occur once, and the top ten carry about 2.2%. This chain links TRBV6-1 with TRBJ1-1, with TRBD1 identical over 8 bases. The material sequenced was peripheral blood, taken from a patient treated with radiotherapy plus ipilimumab. The sequence came from a human donor with non-small cell lung cancer that progressed on radiotherapy plus ipilimumab. Some clones in this sample may be carry-over from other donors' samples. As DNA, the CDR3 is TGTGCCAGCAGTGATTGGGGGACAGGGAACACTGAAGCTTTCTTT. This translates into CASSDWGTGNTEAFF.